These T cell receptor beta chains were read from a single sample in a study of T cell clonotyping in hematopoietic cell transplantation. Method: immunoSEQ multiplex PCR; TCRdb's copy keeps in-frame clones and lacks some. The table includes 14,000 or so clones, 94% detected once. This specimen consisted of PBMCs, obtained 30 days after allogeneic stem cell transplant. The receptors derive from a male patient over 55 who had an allogeneic stem cell transplant from an unrelated donor, so the T cells may come from the graft donor. Some clones in this sample may be carry-over from other donors' samples. Each CDR3 is given with its conserved first and last residue. The order of the fields is clone size, J gene, V gene, D gene, CDR3 protein, CDR3 DNA. The D gene is left open where the match is weak. Clone size, where shown, is once, few, many, or a class for clones that have expanded.

>-|TRBJ1-1|TRBV10-3|-
CAIGGTPNTEAFF
TGTGCCATCGGAGGGACACCGAACACTGAAGCTTTCTTT
>-|TRBJ1-2|TRBV29-1|-
CSAWGGPNYGYTF
TGCAGCGCCTGGGGTGGACCTAACTATGGCTACACCTTC
>once|TRBJ2-7|TRBV11-2|-
CASSPRQAPPYEQYF
TGTGCCAGCAGCCCGAGACAGGCCCCACCTTACGAGCAGTACTTC
>-|TRBJ2-3|TRBV7-2|-
CASSLRGAEDTQYF
TGTGCCAGCAGCTTAAGGGGGGCCGAAGATACGCAGTATTTT
>-|TRBJ1-3|TRBV7-9|-
CASSYLLTDFGNTIYF
TGTGCCAGCAGCTACTTATTAACGGACTTTGGAAACACCATATATTTT
>-|TRBJ2-3|TRBV28|TRBD1
CASSRRQGGADTQYF
TGTGCCAGCAGTCGCCGACAGGGTGGCGCAGATACGCAGTATTTT
>once|TRBJ1-1|TRBV5-4|-
CASSLDQTLTGEAFF
TGTGCCAGCAGCCTGGACCAAACCTTGACAGGTGAAGCTTTCTTT
>-|TRBJ2-1|TRBV4-1|-
CASSQDMALNEQFF
TGCGCCAGCAGCCAAGATATGGCTTTGAATGAGCAGTTCTTC
>few|TRBJ1-6|TRBV5-1|TRBD1
CASSLNQGDNSPLHF
TGCGCCAGCAGCTTAAATCAGGGGGATAATTCACCCCTCCACTTT
>-|TRBJ1-6|TRBV2|-
CASSDGNSPLHF
TGTGCCAGCAGTGATGGCAATTCACCCCTCCACTTT
>-|TRBJ2-3|TRBV7-6|TRBD2
CASSLKSGGAGGTDTQYF
TGTGCCAGCAGCTTAAAGAGCGGGGGGGCGGGCGGCACAGATACGCAGTATTTT
>-|TRBJ1-5|TRBV19|TRBD1
CASRQGYQPQHF
TGTGCCAGCCGACAGGGGTATCAGCCCCAGCATTTT
>-|TRBJ1-1|TRBV6-5|-
CASSRKRTVNTEAFF
TGTGCCAGCAGTAGAAAGCGGACAGTGAACACTGAAGCTTTCTTT
>-|TRBJ1-1|TRBV5-1|-
CASSPEWGDTEAFF
TGCGCCAGCAGCCCCGAATGGGGGGACACTGAAGCTTTCTTT
>-|TRBJ2-3|TRBV7-6|-
CASSLSSSADTQYF
TGTGCCAGCAGCTTATCTTCGTCCGCGGATACGCAGTATTTT
>-|TRBJ1-2|TRBV11-2|TRBD1
CASLRDRLNYGYTF
TGTGCCAGCCTGCGGGACAGGCTTAACTATGGCTACACCTTC
>-|TRBJ2-7|TRBV18|-
CASSSSLDSYEQYF
TGTGCCAGCTCATCCTCCTTGGACAGCTACGAGCAGTACTTC
>-|TRBJ2-3|TRBV6-6|-
CASAGADTQYF
TGTGCCAGCGCGGGTGCAGATACGCAGTATTTT
>-|TRBJ2-7|TRBV19|TRBD1
CATRDRDSYEQYF
TGTGCCACCCGGGACAGGGACTCCTACGAGCAGTACTTC
>-|TRBJ1-1|TRBV19|-
CASSPLLGGESTEAFF
TGTGCCAGTAGCCCACTATTGGGCGGGGAGAGCACTGAAGCTTTCTTT
>-|TRBJ1-3|TRBV4-3|TRBD1
CASSLGQVTSGNTIYF
TGCGCCAGCAGCTTAGGACAGGTGACCTCTGGAAACACCATATATTTT
>-|TRBJ1-3|TRBV30|-
CAWSVEGYTIYF
TGTGCCTGGAGTGTGGAGGGATACACCATATATTTT
>-|TRBJ2-5|TRBV5-1|TRBD2
CASSSQLAGGPGETQYF
TGCGCCAGCAGCTCACAACTAGCGGGAGGGCCCGGGGAGACCCAGTACTTC
>-|TRBJ1-4|TRBV9|TRBD1
CARRRMEGDRATTNEKLFF
TGTGCCAGAAGGAGGATGGAGGGGGACAGGGCTACAACTAATGAAAAACTGTTTTTT
>-|TRBJ2-7|TRBV10-1|-
CASSAPRGEADYEQYF
TGCGCCAGCAGTGCCCCCCGAGGGGAGGCCGACTACGAGCAGTACTTC
>-|TRBJ1-4|TRBV2|TRBD1
CASSGTGANSNFKLFF
TGTGCCAGCAGTGGGACAGGGGCGAATTCTAACTTCAAACTGTTTTTT
>-|TRBJ1-4|TRBV4-3|-
CASSNYLTQGEDEKLFF
TGCGCCAGCAGCAATTATTTGACGCAGGGAGAGGATGAAAAACTGTTTTTT
>-|TRBJ2-3|TRBV19|TRBD2
CASSIASRDYPDTQYF
TGTGCCAGTAGTATCGCATCACGGGACTACCCAGATACGCAGTATTTT
>-|TRBJ1-2|TRBV19|-
CASSSQGTIDYGYTF
TGTGCCAGTAGTTCTCAGGGGACAATCGACTATGGCTACACCTTC
>-|TRBJ1-2|TRBV28|-
CASSLSQSRVDYGYTF
TGTGCCAGCAGTTTATCCCAGAGCAGGGTAGACTATGGCTACACCTTC
>-|TRBJ1-3|TRBV7-2|TRBD1
CASSLTGSSGNTIYF
TGTGCCAGCAGCTTGACAGGGAGCTCTGGAAACACCATATATTTT
>-|TRBJ1-1|TRBV13|TRBD1
CASSFKMTGFVPEAFF
TGTGCCAGCAGCTTTAAGATGACAGGGTTCGTCCCTGAAGCTTTCTTT
>-|TRBJ1-5|TRBV19|TRBD1
CASSTPGTGGFNSNQPQHF
TGTGCCAGTAGTACGCCCGGGACAGGGGGCTTTAATAGCAATCAGCCCCAGCATTTT
>-|TRBJ1-5|TRBV6-5|-
CASSSAWGDNQPQHF
TGTGCCAGCAGTTCCGCGTGGGGGGATAATCAGCCCCAGCATTTT
>-|TRBJ1-5|TRBV21-1|-
CASSKNGPKRDSNQPQHF
TGTGCCAGCAGCAAAAACGGGCCCAAGAGGGATAGCAATCAGCCCCAGCATTTT
>-|TRBJ2-5|TRBV6-6|-
CASSRDPLRQTQYF
TGTGCCAGCAGTCGGGACCCTCTTAGGCAGACCCAGTACTTC
>-|TRBJ2-1|TRBV5-1|-
CASSLEAASYNEQFF
TGCGCCAGCAGCTTGGAGGCGGCCTCCTACAATGAGCAGTTCTTC
>-|TRBJ1-1|TRBV23-1|-
CASSLKNTEAFF
TGCGCCAGCAGTCTTAAGAACACTGAAGCTTTCTTT
>-|TRBJ2-2|TRBV19|TRBD1
CASSIGQGNTGELFF
TGTGCCAGTAGTATAGGACAGGGGAACACCGGGGAGCTGTTTTTT
>-|TRBJ2-3|TRBV6-6|TRBD2
CASRIAGRPPTDTQYF
TGTGCCAGCAGAATAGCGGGGAGGCCACCCACAGATACGCAGTATTTT
>-|TRBJ2-7|TRBV28|-
CASREGGNYEQYF
TGTGCCAGCAGGGAGGGCGGCAACTACGAGCAGTACTTC
>-|TRBJ2-5|TRBV10-2|TRBD1
CASSVGQVRETQYF
TGCGCCAGCAGTGTAGGACAGGTACGGGAGACCCAGTACTTC
>-|TRBJ2-2|TRBV2|TRBD2
CASTQVGGGNTGELFF
TGTGCCAGCACCCAAGTCGGCGGGGGGAACACCGGGGAGCTGTTTTTT
>-|TRBJ1-1|TRBV19|TRBD1
CASTSDRENTEAFF
TGTGCCAGTACCTCCGACAGGGAGAACACTGAAGCTTTCTTT